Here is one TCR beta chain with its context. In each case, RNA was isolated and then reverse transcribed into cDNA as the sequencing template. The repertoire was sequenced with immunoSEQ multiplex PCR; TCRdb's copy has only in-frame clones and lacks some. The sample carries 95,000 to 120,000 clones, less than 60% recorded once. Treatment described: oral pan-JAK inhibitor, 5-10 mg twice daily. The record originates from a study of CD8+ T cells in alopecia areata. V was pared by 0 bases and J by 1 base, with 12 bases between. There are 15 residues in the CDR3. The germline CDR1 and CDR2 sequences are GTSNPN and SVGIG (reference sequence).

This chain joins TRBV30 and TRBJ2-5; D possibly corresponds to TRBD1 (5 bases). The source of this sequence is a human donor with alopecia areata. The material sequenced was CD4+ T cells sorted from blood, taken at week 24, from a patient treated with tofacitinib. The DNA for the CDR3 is TGTGCCTGGAGTGTTGGGGATACAGGCCAAGAGACCCAGTACTTC. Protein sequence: CAWSVGDTGQETQYF.